The clone carrying this T cell receptor (beta chain) was observed many times. V was cut by 7 bases and J by 8 bases, with 9 bases left in between. The CDR3 is made up of 11 amino acids. The record originates from a study of spatial heterogeneity in lung cancer. Background on the study: Fewer alpha-chain than beta-chain sequences were consistently detected.

TCRdb re-called the 5' RACE reads with MiXCR, one entry per CDR3 protein. This sample has 20,000 to 25,000 distinct CDR3 sequences; under 5.5% occur once, and the top ten carry over 30%. Time point: sample taken at primary tumor resection. From tumor, nontumor lung or frozen PBMC, whole RNA was taken unsorted for sequencing. The donors, fewer than 90 patients with untreated early-stage non-small cell lung cancer, provided the samples. The specimen comprised PBMCs, sampled at surgery. The chain uses TRBV12-3 or TRBV12-4 and TRBJ2-1, with no clear D. The sequence derives from a male donor with early-stage non-small cell lung cancer. CDR3 sequence (DNA): TGTGCCAGCACCCTGTCCTATGAGCAGTTCTTC. It yields the protein CASTLSYEQFF.